The TCR beta chain described here comes from a study of blood T cell repertoires in COVID-19. Across the study: Italy, Spain and the United States were the sources of the convalescent and acute COVID-19 samples. PBMCs, B-cell-depleted T cells, or T cells were the source of the cDNA or gDNA that made up the material.

Assay used: immunoSEQ multiplex PCR; TCRdb lists only in-frame clones, some missing. This table has nearly 250,000 clones, 86% appearing once. Sample: peripheral blood. This clonotype was sampled from a woman aged 55-69 years who had recovered from COVID-19.

The CDR3 region is CASSTPGQGAWSNQPQHF. CDR3 nucleotide sequence: TGTGCCAGCAGTACGCCGGGACAGGGGGCGTGGAGCAATCAGCCCCAGCATTTT. This chain joins TRBV6-2 or TRBV6-3 and TRBJ1-5; 12 bases are a match to TRBD1. The J segment lost 1 base and the V segment lost 5 bases, leaving 9 bases of the junction unmatched. The CDR3 runs to 18 residues. From germline, CDR1 is MNHEY and CDR2 SVGEGT.